This TCR beta chain was found in a study of shared clonotypes between healthy human individuals. Study results and caveats: Clonotypes not shared had lower generation probabilities than those common to all four donors. Genetic and exposure-history diversity was limited by the small donor number. With several donors compared, about 5% of naive CD4 clonotypes were shared. Sequencing of the sorted subsets was shown by rarefaction to be incomplete despite large depth.

Produced via immunoSEQ multiplex PCR; TCRdb's table is partial and in-frame only. The data hold roughly 2.2 million clones, with roughly 93% observed a single time. CDR1 SGHRS and CDR2 YFSETQ come from the germline V gene. The CDR3 consists of 13 residues. V trimming: 7 bases; J trimming: 4 bases; junction bases outside the gene matches: 7. Comment on this clone: Its antigen is still unknown.

Sequencing was performed on naive CD4+ T cells from PBMCs. The subset here: CD45RA+ positively selected. The rearrangement uses TRBV5-1 and TRBJ2-7, with 8 bases matching TRBD1. This receptor was identified in a young man in good health. Some clones in this sample may be carry-over from other donors' samples. The CDR3: CASSGQGEYEQYF. The CDR3 DNA sequence: TGCGCCAGCTCCGGACAGGGCGAATACGAGCAGTACTTC.